These 21 T cell receptor beta chains were sequenced from one sample in a study of T cells in Graves' hyperthyroidism and ophthalmopathy (dated by TCRdb to 2018 to 2020). Library preparation employed multiplex PCR. This sample was sequenced with an Illumina HiSeq 2000. Amplification of TCR beta CDR3 regions was carried out from RNA transcripts. The TCR CDR3 was subjected to a first round of RT-PCR using the HTBI primer set and the Qiagen OneStep RT-PCR kit. TCRdb passed the public sequencing reads through fastp at Q25 and MiXCR, retaining productive beta sequences. All rows with the same CDR3 protein become a single entry with the most common DNA and genes. The sample contains 450,000 to 550,000 distinct CDR3 sequences, around 22% of them found a single time. 10% to 12% of the sample is held by the ten biggest clonotypes. Sequenced: blood. The receptors were gathered from a woman in her twenties or thirties with Graves' ophthalmopathy.

The V gene is TRBV27, the J gene TRBJ2-2; TRBD2 matches 15 bases. V lost 2 bases, J lost 1 base, and 2 bases stayed unmatched. The CDR3 spans 18 residues. CDR1 is MNHEY and CDR2 is SMNVEV in the germline V gene (reference sequence). CDR3 DNA: TGTGCCAGCAGTTTAGTGGGACTAGCGGGGGGGAACACCGGGGAGCTGTTTTTT. Translated: CASSLVGLAGGNTGELFF.

This clonotype was counted many times. The chain couples TRBV14 to TRBJ1-1; D gene unclear. Germline V CDR1 and CDR2: SGHDN, FVKESK. V shed 5 bases and J shed 7 bases, with 11 bases lying between them. This CDR3 spans 12 amino acids. The CDR3 reads CASSFGRIEAFF. In DNA, the CDR3 is TGTGCCAGCAGCTTCGGACGGATTGAAGCTTTCTTT.

This clonotype was observed at least ten times. The J gene is TRBJ2-5, the V gene TRBV20-1; D unclear. Trimming stripped 1 base from V and 4 bases from J, with 4 bases between. The CDR3 is 11 residues long. CDR1 is DFQATT and CDR2 is SNEGSKA in the germline V gene (reference sequence). The CDR3 sequence is CSARVGETQYF. CDR3 DNA: TGCAGTGCTAGAGTGGGAGAGACCCAGTACTTC.

This clonotype came up a few times. The chain employs TRBV27 and TRBJ1-1; TRBD1 aligns across 7 bases. The CDR3 has 16 amino acids. The V segment lost 5 bases and the J segment 5 bases; nucleotides outside the gene matches: 14. Germline CDR1 reads MNHEY; CDR2 reads SMNVEV (reference sequence). CDR3 nucleotide sequence: TGTGCCAGCAGTCCCCCCACCCGACAGGGATCAACTGAAGCTTTCTTT. This gives the protein CASSPPTRQGSTEAFF.

The chain carries TRBV5-1 and TRBJ1-2; no definite D call. This CDR3 has 17 amino acids. Per germline, CDR1 SGHRS and CDR2 YFSETQ. Deletions cut 0 bases from V and 4 bases from J, with 19 bases between. CDR3 sequence (DNA): TGCGCCAGCAGCTTGGGGTTGGGATCGGCGTATGTCTATGGCTACACCTTC. This translates into CASSLGLGSAYVYGYTF.

This clonotype was seen repeatedly, ten times or more. The rearrangement joins TRBV12-3 or TRBV12-4 to TRBJ2-7; 8 bases are a match to TRBD1. The V gene end was trimmed by 7 bases and the J gene end by 7 bases; junction bases not matched to a gene: 9. The CDR3 consists of 13 residues. The CDR3 protein is CASIRQGRREQYF. CDR3 sequence (DNA): TGTGCCAGCATCAGACAGGGGAGGAGGGAGCAGTACTTC.

This clonotype has at least ten counts. V is TRBV6-6 and J is TRBJ2-5; 9 bases match TRBD1. Germline V gives CDR1 MNHNY, CDR2 SVGAGI (reference sequence). The CDR3 is 19 amino acids. Trimming cost V 2 bases and J 2 bases; bases outside gene matches: 15. The CDR3 nucleotides read TGTGCCAGCAGTTACCTAGGTTTCGGGACAGGGAAGGATCAAGAGACCCAGTACTTC. Translating it yields CASSYLGFGTGKDQETQYF.

This clonotype was seen many times. The J gene is TRBJ1-2, the V gene TRBV7-9; a possible D gene is TRBD1 (5 bases). This CDR3 spans 13 amino acids. Per germline, CDR1 SEHNR and CDR2 FQNEAQ (reference sequence). Trimming pared 6 bases from V and 8 bases from J, leaving 16 bases between. The chain's CDR3 is CASRGGREGGYTF. The CDR3 nucleotides read TGTGCCAGCAGAGGTGGCAGGGAAGGCGGCTACACCTTC.

This clonotype was observed many times. An end of the junction does not agree with germline; a read error may underlie this. V usage is TRBV2 and J usage is TRBJ2-5, with D possibly matching TRBD2 (7 bases). This CDR3 contains 17 residues. The germline V gene has CDR1 SNHLY and CDR2 FYNNEI. CDR3 loop: CASSVKIGGPLQEAQYF. DNA of the CDR3: TGTGCCAGCAGTGTCAAGATCGGGGGGCCACTACAAGAGGCCCAGTACTTC.

The V gene is TRBV12-3 or TRBV12-4, the J gene TRBJ1-6; D may be TRBD1 (6 bases). Trimming removed 6 bases from V and 6 bases from J, with 15 bases in between. The CDR3 has 15 residues. CDR3 amino acids: CASSQDSAFNSPLHF. CDR3 DNA sequence: TGTGCCAGCAGCCAGGACAGCGCTTTTAATTCACCCCTCCACTTT.

This clonotype was found many times. This sequence joins TRBV18 and TRBJ2-7, with D possibly being TRBD1 (6 bases). V lost 3 bases and J lost 0, with 15 bases in between. This CDR3 is built from 16 residues. Germline-derived CDR1 and CDR2 are KGHSH and LQKENI. CDR3 loop: CASSPIGTPSSYEQYF. CDR3 in DNA: TGTGCCAGCTCACCGATCGGGACACCGAGCTCCTACGAGCAGTACTTC.

This clonotype showed up many times. The chain links TRBV20-1 to TRBJ2-5, with D tentatively TRBD2 (6 bases). V dropped 0 bases and J dropped 5 bases, with 16 bases sitting between them. This CDR3 comprises 15 residues. Germline CDR1 reads DFQATT; CDR2 reads SNEGSKA (reference sequence). This CDR3 is CSARDRSGTGETQYF. CDR3 coding DNA: TGCAGTGCTAGAGATCGCTCCGGGACTGGGGAGACCCAGTACTTC.

This clonotype was recorded many times. V usage is TRBV19 and J usage is TRBJ1-5; the D gene is possibly TRBD1 (5 bases). V gave up 3 bases and J gave up 6 bases, with 18 bases separating them. From germline, CDR1 is LNHDA and CDR2 SQIVND (reference sequence). The CDR3 consists of 16 residues. The CDR3 region has the DNA TGTGCCAGTAGTATCGGTGGGACGCCAGGGAGTCAGCCCCAGCATTTT. Amino acid sequence: CASSIGGTPGSQPQHF.

This clonotype came up many times. This chain links TRBV29-1 with TRBJ2-2; 7 bases are a match to TRBD2. V shed 7 bases and J 6 bases; nucleotides not matched to a gene: 14. The germline gives CDR1 SQVTM, CDR2 ANQGSEA. This CDR3 comprises 15 residues. The CDR3 is CSATSDWGGAGELFF. The CDR3 DNA follows: TGCAGCGCCACGAGCGACTGGGGAGGGGCCGGGGAGCTGTTTTTT.

The chain uses TRBV5-1 and TRBJ2-3; 7 bases agree with TRBD1. CDR3 length: 15 residues. From germline, CDR1 is SGHRS and CDR2 YFSETQ. V was pared by 0 bases and J by 1 base, with 2 bases of the junction left unmatched. DNA for the CDR3: TGCGCCAGCAGCTTGGGACAGGGAGGCACAGATACGCAGTATTTT. Translating it yields CASSLGQGGTDTQYF.

There are a few counts of this clonotype. The rearrangement links TRBV12-3 or TRBV12-4 to TRBJ2-7; D remains unclear. CDR3 length: 14 amino acids. Trimming cost V 7 bases and J 1 base, with 14 bases left between them. CDR3 protein: CASTTSTQSYEQYF. The CDR3 DNA is TGTGCCAGCACTACCTCGACACAATCCTACGAGCAGTACTTC.

Many counts were recorded for this clonotype. The gene calls are TRBV6-5 and TRBJ2-5; TRBD1 agrees at 7 bases. Unmatched junction bases numbered 5, after V lost 2 bases and J lost 5 bases. This CDR3 contains 14 residues. In germline, CDR1 is MNHEY, CDR2 SVGAGI. The CDR3 protein is CASSYDRVDETQYF. The CDR3 region has the DNA TGTGCCAGCAGTTACGACAGGGTGGATGAGACCCAGTACTTC.

This clonotype was counted at least ten times. The rearrangement joins TRBV28 to TRBJ1-2, with TRBD1 as a possible D gene (6 bases). The CDR3 loop spans 17 amino acids. The germline V gene encodes CDR1 MDHEN and CDR2 SYDVKM. V was cut by 5 bases and J by 2 bases, with 21 bases left in between. The CDR3 loop reads CASSNPYGQGKNYGYTF. CDR3 DNA sequence: TGTGCCAGCAGTAACCCCTACGGGCAGGGGAAAAACTATGGCTACACCTTC.

This clonotype appeared many times. J is TRBJ1-2 and V is TRBV20-1; D not certain. The ends were cut back, 0 bases at V and 7 bases at J, with 6 bases in the middle. The V gene's germline CDR1 is DFQATT and CDR2 SNEGSKA (reference sequence). The CDR3 totals 11 residues. This CDR3 reads CSAREISGYTF. The DNA of the CDR3 is TGCAGTGCTAGAGAAATTTCTGGCTACACCTTC.

V and J are TRBV6-5 and TRBJ1-1; D is ambiguous. The V end was cut by 2 bases, the J end by 5 bases, with 12 bases between. The CDR3 has 14 residues. Looked up from germline, CDR1 is MNHEY and CDR2 is SVGAGI. CDR3 nucleotides: TGTGCCAGCAGTTACCGGGCTGAGGCTACTGAAGCTTTCTTT. Translating gives CASSYRAEATEAFF.

Comment on this clonotype: A much more abundant neighbour one base away suggests this may be a read error. The chain employs TRBV9 and TRBJ1-5; TRBD1 matches 7 bases. Germline CDR1 reads SGDLS; CDR2 reads YYNGEE. This CDR3 has 15 residues. V trimming: 3 bases; J trimming: 0 bases; junction bases outside the gene matches: 3. The CDR3: CASSAGQHSNQPQHF. The CDR3 DNA follows: TGTGCCAGCAGCGCGGGACAGCATAGCAATCAGCCCCAGCATTTT.